This TCR beta chain is drawn from a study of response to subunit inactivated influenza vaccine. Study results and limitations: It was the authors' suggestion that each seasonal influenza vaccination recruits few new T cells.

Remarks on this clonotype: Its antigen remains unknown.

TCRdb reprocessed the RT-PCR reads via MiXCR and lists one record per CDR3 protein. The data contain 550,000 to 800,000 distinct CDR3 sequences, more than 15% of them seen just once; the ten biggest clones take up around 10%. The sample in question was PBMCs from blood, obtained 12 days after vaccination. The TCR was taken from a man aged 50 to 59 who received an inactivated influenza vaccine.

The CDR3 nucleotides are TGTGCCAGCAGTACATACCCGACGGGACACTTGAAAGAGACCCAGTACTTC. It translates to CASSTYPTGHLKETQYF. The J gene is TRBJ2-5, the V gene TRBV27, with D maybe TRBD1 (6 bases). V gave up 5 bases and J gave up 3 bases, with 22 bases separating them. From germline, CDR1 is MNHEY and CDR2 SMNVEV (reference sequence). This CDR3 comprises 17 residues.